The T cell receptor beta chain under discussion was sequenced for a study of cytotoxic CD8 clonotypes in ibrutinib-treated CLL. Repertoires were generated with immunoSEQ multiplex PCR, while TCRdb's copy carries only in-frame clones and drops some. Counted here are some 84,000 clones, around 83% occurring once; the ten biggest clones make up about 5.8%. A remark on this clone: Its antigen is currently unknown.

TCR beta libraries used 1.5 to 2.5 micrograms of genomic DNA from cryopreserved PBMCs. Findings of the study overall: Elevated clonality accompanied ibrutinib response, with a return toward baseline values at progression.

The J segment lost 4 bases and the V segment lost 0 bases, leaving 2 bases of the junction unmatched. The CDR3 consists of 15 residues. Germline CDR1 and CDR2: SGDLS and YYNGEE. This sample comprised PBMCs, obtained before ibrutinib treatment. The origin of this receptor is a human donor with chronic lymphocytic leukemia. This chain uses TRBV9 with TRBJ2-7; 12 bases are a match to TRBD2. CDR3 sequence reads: CASSVVGLAGYEQYF. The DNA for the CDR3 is TGTGCCAGCAGCGTAGTGGGACTAGCGGGTTACGAGCAGTACTTC.